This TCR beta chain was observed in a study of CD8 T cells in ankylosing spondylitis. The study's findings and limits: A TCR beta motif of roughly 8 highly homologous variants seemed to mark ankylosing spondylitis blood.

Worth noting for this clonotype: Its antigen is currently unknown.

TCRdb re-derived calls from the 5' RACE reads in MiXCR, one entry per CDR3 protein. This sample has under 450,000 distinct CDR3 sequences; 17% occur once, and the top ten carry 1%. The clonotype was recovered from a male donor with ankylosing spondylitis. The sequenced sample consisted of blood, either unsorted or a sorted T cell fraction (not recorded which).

The DNA of the CDR3 is TGTGCCAGCAGACGCGGGGGGTACAATGAGCAGTTCTTC. It codes for CASRRGGYNEQFF. The chain recombines TRBV12-3 or TRBV12-4 with TRBJ2-1; 8 bases agree with TRBD2. The CDR3 is 13 residues long. J lost 4 bases, V lost 6 bases, and 2 bases had no gene match.